This record looks at one T cell receptor (beta chain) sequence and its context. The data stem from a study of chronic HIV infection and antiretroviral therapy. In TCRdb, the 5' RACE reads were re-called with MiXCR into one record per CDR3 protein. The sample records 40,000 to 50,000 distinct CDR3 sequences, about 19% being singletons. V was shortened by 4 bases and J by 0 bases, with 10 bases between the two germline ends. CDR3 length: 13 residues. The germline gives CDR1 SQVTM, CDR2 ANQGSEA. Sequenced sample: peripheral blood. This receptor was taken from an adult who had HIV and had not received antiretroviral therapy, or was an uninfected healthy control (not recorded which). The chain carries TRBV29-1 and TRBJ2-7; maybe TRBD2 (5 bases). CDR3 in DNA: TGCAGCGTTGTTGGACTGCACTCCTACGAGCAGTACTTC. Its protein is CSVVGLHSYEQYF.